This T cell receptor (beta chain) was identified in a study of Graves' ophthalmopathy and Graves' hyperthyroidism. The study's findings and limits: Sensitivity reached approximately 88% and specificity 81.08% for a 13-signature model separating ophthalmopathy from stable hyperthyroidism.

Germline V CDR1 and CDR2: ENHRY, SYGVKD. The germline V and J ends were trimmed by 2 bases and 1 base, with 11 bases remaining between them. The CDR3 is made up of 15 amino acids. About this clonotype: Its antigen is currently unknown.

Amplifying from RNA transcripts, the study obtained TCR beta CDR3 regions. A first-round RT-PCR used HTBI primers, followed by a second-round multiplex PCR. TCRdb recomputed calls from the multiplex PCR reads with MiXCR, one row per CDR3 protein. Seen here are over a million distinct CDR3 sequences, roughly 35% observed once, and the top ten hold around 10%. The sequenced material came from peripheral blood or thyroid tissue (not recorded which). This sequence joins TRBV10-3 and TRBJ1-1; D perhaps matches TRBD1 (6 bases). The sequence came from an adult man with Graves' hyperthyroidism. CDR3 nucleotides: TGTGCCATCAGTGAGGTCCCGGGACAGAACACTGAAGCTTTCTTT. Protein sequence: CAISEVPGQNTEAFF.